This T cell receptor beta chain comes out of a study of technical replicates of blood from several donors (dated by TCRdb to the late 2010s). The germline V gene supplies CDR1 SGHRS and CDR2 YFSETQ. Inclusive of the bounding cysteine and phenylalanine, the CDR3 is 20 residues long. Solely the CDR3 DNA is kept, with 60 bases framed from the first base. V and J are trimmed by 5 bases and 0 bases, and the gene matches miss 17 bases of the junction. Library method: the immunoSEQ multiplex PCR assay. Held by TCRdb, this immuneACCESS table contains in-frame sequences only and omits some clones. Under half of the omission traces to an unresolved V gene where checked; the cause of the rest is unknown. The sample table holds approximately 81,000 clones, of which 95% were seen once. Roughly 0.36% of the sample rests with the top ten. Points on this clone: Its antigen is not yet known. Nothing much larger sits one base from this clone, and base qualities are not available.

The rearranged segments are TRBV5-1 and TRBJ2-3, with 11 central nucleotides matching TRBD2. The TCR originated in a human donor in good health. Input material: T cells isolated from PBMCs. The CDR3 here reads CASRGDSGRALELSTDTQYF. The sequenced DNA: TGCGCCAGCAGGGGAGATAGCGGGAGGGCCCTCGAGTTAAGCACAGATACGCAGTATTTT. Reference TRBV5-1 and TRBJ2-3 proteins supply the regions before and after the CDR3; the full variable domain is: KAGVTQTPRYLIKTRGQQVTLSCSPISGHRSVSWYQQTPGQGLQFLFEYFSETQRNKGNFPGRFSGRQFSNSRSEMNVSTLELGDSALYLCASRGDSGRALELSTDTQYFGPGTRLTVL.